This T cell receptor beta chain emerged from a study of cytomegalovirus exposure and HLA in healthy donors. Overall study results and limits: When analyzed later, a missense DCLRE1C variant was found to be linked to TCR beta V- and J-gene trimming. It emerged from a later analysis that several of the most significant clusters appeared to be linked to common viral pathogens. Some V segments, TRBV6-2 and TRBV6-3 among them, were indistinguishable and were therefore excluded. Researchers reportedly found TCR beta sequences accurately predicted most subjects' HLA-A and HLA-B alleles.

This PCR relied on a set of 60 Vbeta primers and 13 Jbeta primers. Libraries were prepared by immunoSEQ multiplex PCR; TCRdb keeps only in-frame clonotypes and omits some of them. This table holds tens of thousands of clones. V was pared by 1 base and J by 5 bases, with 7 bases of the junction left unmatched. The CDR3 contains 17 residues. CDR1 and CDR2 from the germline V gene are MGHRA and YSYEKL. About this clone itself: Its antigen is undetermined.

The sequencing input was PBMCs. The gene calls are TRBV4-1 and TRBJ2-2; 10 bases are shared with TRBD2. This sequence was found in a man over 45 in good health and CMV-seropositive. The chain's CDR3 is CASSQGAGGYETGELFF. In DNA, the CDR3 is TGCGCCAGCAGCCAAGGAGCGGGAGGGTATGAAACCGGGGAGCTGTTTTTT.